The 10 T cell receptor beta chains presented below share a single source sample, sequenced in a study of T cells after yellow fever vaccination. TCRdb fed the 5' RACE reads into MiXCR, producing one record per CDR3 protein. The table has approximately 300,000 distinct CDR3 sequences, 6.8% seen once. Sample: PBMCs, taken about 41 days after the first yellow fever vaccination. These TCRs come from a man aged 18 to 30 who received the YFV17D yellow fever vaccine.

The gene calls are TRBV5-1 and TRBJ1-2; 7 nucleotides align to TRBD1. CDR3 length: 16 residues. V shed 3 bases, J shed 4 bases, and the junction held 12 bases outside the gene matches. Germline lookup yields CDR1 SGHRS and CDR2 YFSETQ. The CDR3 DNA follows: TGCGCCAGCAGCTACCTCGGGACAGACCGGCTCTATGGCTACACCTTC. It encodes CASSYLGTDRLYGYTF. Variable domain in full (rest from reference TRBV5-1 and TRBJ1-2): KAGVTQTPRYLIKTRGQQVTLSCSPISGHRSVSWYQQTPGQGLQFLFEYFSETQRNKGNFPGRFSGRQFSNSRSEMNVSTLELGDSALYLCASSYLGTDRLYGYTFGSGTRLTVV.

Comment on this clonotype: A read error is possible here, since a much larger clone lies one base away. The chain carries TRBV5-1 and TRBJ2-2; 8 bases line up with TRBD1. The CDR3 spans 15 residues. Germline loops: CDR1 SGHRS, CDR2 YFSETQ. This CDR3 reads CASSLGQENAGELFF. The CDR3 DNA follows: TGCGCCAGCAGCCTGGGACAGGAGAACGCCGGGGAGCTGTTTTTT.

This clonotype was recorded a few times. The chain carries TRBV29-1 and TRBJ2-7; D assignment may be TRBD1 or TRBD2 (5 bases each). V was trimmed by 7 bases and J by 12 bases, leaving 16 bases between them. CDR1 and CDR2 from the germline V gene are SQVTM and ANQGSEA. This CDR3 is 10 amino acids long. DNA for the CDR3: TGCAGCGCCTGGGGGACCGCGGGGTACTTC. Translating it yields CSAWGTAGYF.

This clonotype occurred a few times. The genes are TRBV4-1 and TRBJ1-1; D ambiguous. The germline gives CDR1 MGHRA, CDR2 YSYEKL. V lost 3 bases and J lost 1, with 18 bases in between. This CDR3 is built from 17 residues. The CDR3 DNA sequence: TGCGCCAGCAGCCAGGCTCCTCCAGAAGTTAGGAACACTGAAGCTTTCTTT. Residues: CASSQAPPEVRNTEAFF.

This clonotype was counted many times. The chain links TRBV27 to TRBJ2-5; TRBD1 matches 7 bases. V shed 9 bases and J 1 base; nucleotides not matched to a gene: 17. This CDR3 has 17 residues. Per the germline V gene, CDR1 is MNHEY and CDR2 is SMNVEV (reference sequence). This CDR3 is CASGMQSDRSTQETQYF. The CDR3, as DNA: TGTGCCAGTGGGATGCAATCGGACAGGTCGACCCAAGAGACCCAGTACTTC.

In this sample, this clonotype turned up a few times. V is TRBV6-5 and J is TRBJ1-1; no clear D. V lost 0 bases and J 0 bases, leaving 8 bases between the germline ends. Germline values: CDR1 MNHEY, CDR2 SVGAGI. CDR3 length equals 15 residues. This CDR3 reads CASSYSTRVNTEAFF. In nucleotides, the CDR3 is TGTGCCAGCAGTTACTCGACGCGGGTGAACACTGAAGCTTTCTTT.

This clonotype occurred a few times. The gene calls are TRBV19 and TRBJ2-3; tentative D call: TRBD2 (5 bases). Germline V gene lookup returns CDR1 LNHDA and CDR2 SQIVND (reference sequence). V lost 4 bases and J 0 bases, leaving 11 bases between the germline ends. There are 15 residues in the CDR3. CDR3 sequence (DNA): TGTGCCAGTAGTACGGGAATTACAAGCACAGATACGCAGTATTTT. Translating it yields CASSTGITSTDTQYF.

This clonotype was seen a handful of times. The V and J genes are TRBV25-1 and TRBJ2-3; D ambiguous. Per the germline V gene, CDR1 is MGHDK and CDR2 is SYGVNS. Trimming shortened V by 6 bases and J by 1 base, and 17 bases separated the two germline ends. This CDR3 is built from 16 residues. CDR3 DNA: TGTGCCAGCAGACCCGATATCTGGTCGGGCACAGATACGCAGTATTTT. It is translated as CASRPDIWSGTDTQYF.

The chain uses TRBV29-1 and TRBJ1-1; weak D call: TRBD1 (5 bases). The CDR3 extends over 15 amino acids. The ends were cut back, 5 bases at V and 1 base at J, with 17 bases in the middle. Per the germline V gene, CDR1 is SQVTM and CDR2 is ANQGSEA. For the CDR3, the DNA is TGCAGCGTTAACCCACCGGGGCCAACGAACACTGAAGCTTTCTTT. This translates into CSVNPPGPTNTEAFF.

As for this clonotype: One end of the junction is discordant with germline, which a read error may explain. The chain links TRBV12-3 or TRBV12-4 to TRBJ2-5; tentative D call: TRBD2 (7 bases). CDR3 size: 20 residues. The DNA for the CDR3 is TGTGCCAGCACCTCGAGGGGGGACTACTTGGTCCGGGAGGACCAACAGACCCAGTACTTC. This gives the protein CASTSRGDYLVREDQQTQYF.